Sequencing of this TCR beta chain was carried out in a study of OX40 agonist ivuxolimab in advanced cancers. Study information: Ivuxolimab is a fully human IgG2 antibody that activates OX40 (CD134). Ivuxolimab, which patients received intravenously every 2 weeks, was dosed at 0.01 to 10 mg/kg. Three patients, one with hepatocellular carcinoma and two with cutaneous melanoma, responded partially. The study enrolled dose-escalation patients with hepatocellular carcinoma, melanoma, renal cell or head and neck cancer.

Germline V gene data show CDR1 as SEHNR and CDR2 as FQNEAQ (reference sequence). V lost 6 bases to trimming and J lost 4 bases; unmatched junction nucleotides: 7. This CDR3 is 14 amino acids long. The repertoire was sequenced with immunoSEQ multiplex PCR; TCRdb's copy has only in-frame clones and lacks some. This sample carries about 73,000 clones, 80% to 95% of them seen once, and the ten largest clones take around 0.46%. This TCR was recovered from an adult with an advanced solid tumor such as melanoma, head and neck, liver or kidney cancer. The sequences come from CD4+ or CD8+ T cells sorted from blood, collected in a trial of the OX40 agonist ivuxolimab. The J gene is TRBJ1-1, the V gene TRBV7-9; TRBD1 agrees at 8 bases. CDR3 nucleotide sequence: TGTGCCAGCAGTAGGACGGGACAGGCCACTGAAGCTTTCTTT. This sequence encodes CASSRTGQATEAFF.